These T cell receptor beta chains were read from a single sample in a study of CD8+ T cells in alopecia areata. Data came from immunoSEQ multiplex PCR; TCRdb stores just in-frame clones and leaves some out. Of about 200,000 clones in the sample, roughly three fifths are singletons; the top ten hold approximately 3.4%. The specimen was CD4+ T cells sorted from blood, collected at week 4, from a patient treated with tofacitinib. These receptors originate from a human donor with alopecia areata. The CDR3 runs from the conserved cysteine through the conserved F or W.

J: TRBJ1-6
V: TRBV29-1
length: 12
CDR3: CSAGTDNSPLHF

J: TRBJ2-2
V: TRBV5-6
length: 13
CDR3: CASRWSPTGELFF

J: TRBJ1-2
V: TRBV4-1
length: 16
CDR3: CASSQSRAVNNYGYTF

J: TRBJ2-7
V: TRBV9
length: 18
CDR3: CASSSSPYGGTGVYEQYF

J: TRBJ1-1
V: TRBV29-1
length: 14
CDR3: CSVESTGANTEAFF

J: TRBJ2-2
V: TRBV15
length: 15
CDR3: CATSRDEGLTGELFF

J: TRBJ2-7
V: TRBV5-1
length: 13
CDR3: CASSLSGAYEQYF

J: TRBJ2-3
V: TRBV30
length: 14
CDR3: CAWSYFKGTDTQYF

J: TRBJ2-6
V: TRBV9
length: 15
CDR3: CASSVGLSGANVLTF

J: TRBJ1-1
V: TRBV30
length: 14
CDR3: CAWSVTGGNTEAFF

J: TRBJ2-7
V: TRBV6-1
length: 15
CDR3: CASSEIKRFIYEQYF

J: TRBJ2-2
V: TRBV29-1
length: 13
CDR3: CSVGTGVTGELFF

J: TRBJ1-1
V: TRBV7-8
length: 15
CDR3: CASSLRARMNTEAFF

J: TRBJ2-1
V: TRBV11-3
length: 15
CDR3: CASSFASGGNNEQFF

J: TRBJ2-3
V: TRBV6-5
length: 15
CDR3: CASAPSPGQTDTQYF

J: TRBJ1-2
V: TRBV30
length: 13
CDR3: CAWSGGYPYGYTF

J: TRBJ2-5
V: TRBV10-3
length: 12
CDR3: CAIGRDPETQYF

J: TRBJ1-2
V: TRBV7-9
length: 15
CDR3: CASSLSGAGNYGYTF

J: TRBJ1-5
V: TRBV7-2
length: 17
CDR3: CASAQGGGGFSNQPQHF

J: TRBJ1-4
V: TRBV6-5
length: 13
CDR3: CASSYLQGEKLFF

J: TRBJ2-3
V: TRBV7-9
length: 17
CDR3: CASSRTTRWGGTDTQYF

J: TRBJ2-5
V: TRBV7-9
length: 15
CDR3: CASSHPGLRKETQYF

J: TRBJ2-1
V: TRBV30
length: 14
CDR3: CAWSTGAAVHEQFF

J: TRBJ2-7
V: TRBV15
length: 12
CDR3: CATSGPQYEQYF

J: TRBJ1-2
V: TRBV29-1
length: 14
CDR3: CSVEKEGVGYGYTF

J: TRBJ2-2
V: TRBV29-1
length: 15
CDR3: CSVVSATSGTGELFF

J: TRBJ1-6
V: TRBV19
length: 14
CDR3: CASSIDPSGSPLHF

J: TRBJ1-1
V: TRBV2
length: 14
CDR3: CASTSEGAGTEAFF

J: TRBJ2-7
V: TRBV28
length: 14
CDR3: CASSLPTGPYEQYF

J: TRBJ2-3
V: TRBV29-1
length: 13
CDR3: CSVEGGSTDTQYF

J: TRBJ1-2
V: TRBV19
length: 12
CDR3: CASSAMGYGYTF

J: TRBJ2-7
V: TRBV27
length: 16
CDR3: CASRSTSGGFSYEQYF

J: TRBJ2-2
V: TRBV30
length: 13
CDR3: CAWTSLSAGELFF

J: TRBJ1-2
V: TRBV30
length: 12
CDR3: CAWSFGVVGYTF

J: TRBJ1-2
V: TRBV6-5
length: 16
CDR3: CASSYDTGSTNYGYTF

J: TRBJ2-7
V: TRBV30
length: 17
CDR3: CAWSPALRAGESYEQYF

J: TRBJ1-1
V: TRBV4-3
length: 16
CDR3: CASSQDLAYRGTEAFF

J: TRBJ1-5
V: TRBV27
length: 14
CDR3: CASSHRGGNQPQHF

J: TRBJ2-1
V: TRBV29-1
length: 14
CDR3: CSVARYEAYNEQFF

J: TRBJ2-1
V: TRBV5-1
length: 15
CDR3: CASSLLAGGQNEQFF

J: TRBJ2-5
V: TRBV10-3
length: 12
CDR3: CASSQEGRTQYF

J: TRBJ2-5
V: TRBV7-6
length: 14
CDR3: CASSPARTGASQYF

J: TRBJ2-5
V: TRBV30
length: 14
CDR3: CAWSSGHFQETQYF

J: TRBJ2-7
V: TRBV5-1
length: 15
CDR3: CASSAPGQGLGEQYF